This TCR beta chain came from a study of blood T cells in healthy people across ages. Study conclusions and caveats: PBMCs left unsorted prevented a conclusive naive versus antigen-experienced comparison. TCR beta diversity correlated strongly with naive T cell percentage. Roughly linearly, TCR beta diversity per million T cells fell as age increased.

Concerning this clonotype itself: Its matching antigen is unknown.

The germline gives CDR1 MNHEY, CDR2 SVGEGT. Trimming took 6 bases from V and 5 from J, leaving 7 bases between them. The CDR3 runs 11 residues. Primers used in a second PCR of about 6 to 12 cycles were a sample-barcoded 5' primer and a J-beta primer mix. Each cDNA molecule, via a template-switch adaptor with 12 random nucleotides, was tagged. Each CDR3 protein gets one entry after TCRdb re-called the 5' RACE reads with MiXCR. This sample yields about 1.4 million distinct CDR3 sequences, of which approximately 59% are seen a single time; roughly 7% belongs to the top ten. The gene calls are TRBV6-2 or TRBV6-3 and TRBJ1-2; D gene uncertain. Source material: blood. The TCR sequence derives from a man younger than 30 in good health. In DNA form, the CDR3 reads TGTGCCAGCAGCCGAGAGTATGGCTACACCTTC. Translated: CASSREYGYTF.